This paragraph covers one T cell receptor (beta chain) sequence. Its matching antigen is unknown. Trimming left V 1 base short and J 1 base short, with 8 bases between. CDR3 length: 15 amino acids. Germline assignment: CDR1 SGHVS and CDR2 FQNEAQ. The data were obtained in a study of T cell responses to AZD1222 COVID-19 vaccine. Study-level results: A reported finding is that nearly half of spike-specific TCRs target unmutated variant regions.

Method: immunoSEQ multiplex PCR; TCRdb's copy keeps in-frame clones and lacks some. The sample lists 100,000 to 150,000 clones, 85% to 95% occurring once. Material: peripheral blood, obtained on day 0 of AZD1222 vaccination. This TCR derives from an adult in good health. This chain uses TRBV7-8 with TRBJ1-5; D unresolved. This chain's CDR3 is CASSLVTSSNQPQHF. CDR3 nucleotides: TGTGCCAGCAGCTTAGTGACTTCGAGCAATCAGCCCCAGCATTTT.